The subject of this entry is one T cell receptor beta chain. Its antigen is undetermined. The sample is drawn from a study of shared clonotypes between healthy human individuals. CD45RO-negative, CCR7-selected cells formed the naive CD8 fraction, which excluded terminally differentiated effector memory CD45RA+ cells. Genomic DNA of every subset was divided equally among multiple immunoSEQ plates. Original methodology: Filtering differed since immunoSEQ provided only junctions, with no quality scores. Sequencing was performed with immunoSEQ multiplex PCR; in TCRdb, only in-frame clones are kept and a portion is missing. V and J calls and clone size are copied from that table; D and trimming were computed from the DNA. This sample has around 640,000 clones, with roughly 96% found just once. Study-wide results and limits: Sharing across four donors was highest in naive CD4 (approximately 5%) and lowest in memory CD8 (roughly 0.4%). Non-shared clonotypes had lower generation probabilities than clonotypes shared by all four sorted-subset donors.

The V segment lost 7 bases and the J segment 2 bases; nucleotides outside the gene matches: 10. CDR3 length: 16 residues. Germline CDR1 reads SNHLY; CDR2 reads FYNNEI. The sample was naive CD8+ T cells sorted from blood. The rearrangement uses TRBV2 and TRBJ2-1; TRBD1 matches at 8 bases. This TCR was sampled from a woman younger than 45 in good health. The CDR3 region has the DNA TGTGCCAGCACCGGGACAGGACCTTATACCTACAATGAGCAGTTCTTC. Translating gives CASTGTGPYTYNEQFF.